This T cell receptor beta chain was captured by sequencing in a study of cytomegalovirus exposure and HLA in healthy donors. For the study at large: Earlier results showed roughly 120 million unique TCR beta sequences derived from roughly 190 million T cells. The study's findings and limits: TCR sequences were mostly rare, though some public TCRs occurred in many donors. It was 150 to 200 TCR beta chains that were listed as cytomegalovirus-associated. In a later analysis, HLA-associated TCR beta chains were more clonally expanded than equally common others.

In regard to this clone: Its cognate antigen is unknown.

The PCR was carried out with 60 Vbeta primers and 13 Jbeta primers. The method was immunoSEQ multiplex PCR; TCRdb's version includes in-frame clones alone and lacks a portion of them. The sample lists fewer than 200,000 clones, over 80% occurring once. The receptor comes from a man in his fifties in good health and CMV-seronegative. Sequencing was performed on PBMCs.

The CDR3 DNA is TGTGCCAGTAGTCCCCACCGCGGGGGAAACACTGAAGCTTTCTTT. It encodes CASSPHRGGNTEAFF. The V call is TRBV19, the J call TRBJ1-1; possible D gene TRBD1, 5 bases. The CDR3 has 15 amino acids. CDR1 LNHDA and CDR2 SQIVND come from the germline V gene (reference sequence). The V gene lost 5 bases and the J gene lost 2 bases, with 15 bases spanning the gap.